The T cell receptor beta chain under discussion was sequenced for a study of blood T cell repertoires in COVID-19. V shed 4 bases, J shed 1 base, and the junction held 6 bases outside the gene matches. Looked up from germline, CDR1 is MNHNY and CDR2 is SVGAGI (reference sequence). The CDR3 sequence is 15 residues long. The method was immunoSEQ multiplex PCR; TCRdb's version includes in-frame clones alone and lacks a portion of them. The sample lists about 290,000 clones; under 90% were seen once. Participants reported their clinical history, and cohort assignment relied on those reports. The sequencing sample was made of PBMCs or T cells enriched from blood (not recorded which). The chain links TRBV6-6 to TRBJ1-1; TRBD1 agrees at 7 bases. The origin of this receptor is a woman in her forties who had recovered from COVID-19. CDR3 nucleotides: TGTGCCAGCAGTTCACAGGGGAGACGGAACACTGAAGCTTTCTTT. It translates to CASSSQGRRNTEAFF.